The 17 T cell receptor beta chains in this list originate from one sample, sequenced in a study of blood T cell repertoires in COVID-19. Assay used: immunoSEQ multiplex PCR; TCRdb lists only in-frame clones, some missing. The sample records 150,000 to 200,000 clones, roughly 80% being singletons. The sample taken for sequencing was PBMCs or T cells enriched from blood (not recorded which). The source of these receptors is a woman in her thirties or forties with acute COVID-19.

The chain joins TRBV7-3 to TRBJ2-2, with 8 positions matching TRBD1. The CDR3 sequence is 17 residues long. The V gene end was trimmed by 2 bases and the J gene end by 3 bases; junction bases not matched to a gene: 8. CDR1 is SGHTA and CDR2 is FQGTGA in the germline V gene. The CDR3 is CASSLYPRGRDTGELFF. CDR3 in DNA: TGTGCCAGCAGCTTATACCCCAGGGGGCGTGACACCGGGGAGCTGTTTTTT.

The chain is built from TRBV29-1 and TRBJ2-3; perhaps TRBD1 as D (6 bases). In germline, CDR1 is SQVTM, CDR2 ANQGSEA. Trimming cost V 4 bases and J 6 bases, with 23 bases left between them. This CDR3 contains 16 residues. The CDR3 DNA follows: TGCAGCGTTGTTAATACAGGGAGCCCGGGAAGGGATACGCAGTATTTT. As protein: CSVVNTGSPGRDTQYF.

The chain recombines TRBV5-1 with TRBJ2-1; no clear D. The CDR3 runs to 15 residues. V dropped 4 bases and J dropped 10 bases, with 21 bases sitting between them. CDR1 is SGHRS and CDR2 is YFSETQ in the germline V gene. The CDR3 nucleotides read TGCGCCAGCAGCCCGGAAGGCCCGTGGATGAGGGAGCAGTTCTTC. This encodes CASSPEGPWMREQFF.

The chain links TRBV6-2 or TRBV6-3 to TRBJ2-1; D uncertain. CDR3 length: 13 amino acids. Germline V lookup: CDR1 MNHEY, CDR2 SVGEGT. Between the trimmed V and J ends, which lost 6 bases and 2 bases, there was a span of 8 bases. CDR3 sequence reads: CASSQLAYNEQFF. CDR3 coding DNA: TGTGCCAGCAGCCAATTAGCCTACAATGAGCAGTTCTTC.

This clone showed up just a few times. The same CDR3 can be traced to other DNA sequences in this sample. The CDR3 DNA follows: TGTGCCAGCAGTTATCGTCGGGACAACTCCTACGAGCAGTACTTC. Its protein is CASSYRRDNSYEQYF. The chain combines TRBV6-5 with TRBJ2-7; a possible D gene is TRBD1 (6 bases). Trimming took off 3 bases at V and 0 bases at J, with 12 bases between the two ends. This CDR3 spans 15 amino acids. In germline, CDR1 is MNHEY, CDR2 SVGAGI.

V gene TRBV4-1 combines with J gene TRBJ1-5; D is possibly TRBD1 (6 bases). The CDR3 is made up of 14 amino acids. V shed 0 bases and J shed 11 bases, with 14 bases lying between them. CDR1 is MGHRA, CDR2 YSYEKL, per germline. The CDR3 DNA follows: TGCGCCAGCAGCCAAGATCAAGGGGGTCGGACCCAGCATTTT. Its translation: CASSQDQGGRTQHF.

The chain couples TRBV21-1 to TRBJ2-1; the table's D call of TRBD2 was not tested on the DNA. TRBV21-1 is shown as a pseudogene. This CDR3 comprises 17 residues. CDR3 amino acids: CASSKAPSGSRVYEQFF. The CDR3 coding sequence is TGTGCCAGCAGCAAAGCGCCTAGCGGGAGTAGGGTGTATGAGCAGTTCTTC.

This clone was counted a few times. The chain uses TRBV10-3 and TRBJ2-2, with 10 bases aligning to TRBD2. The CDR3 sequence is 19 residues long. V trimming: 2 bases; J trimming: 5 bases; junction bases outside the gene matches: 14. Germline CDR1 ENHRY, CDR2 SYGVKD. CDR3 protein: CAISETWRLAGEGTGELFF. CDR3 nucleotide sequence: TGTGCCATCAGTGAGACATGGAGGCTAGCGGGAGAGGGGACCGGGGAGCTGTTTTTT.

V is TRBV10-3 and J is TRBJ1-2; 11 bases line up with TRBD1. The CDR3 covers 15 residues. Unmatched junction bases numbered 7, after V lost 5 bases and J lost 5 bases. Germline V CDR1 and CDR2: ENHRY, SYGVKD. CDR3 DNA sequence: TGTGCCATCAGTATGGACAGGGGGCGCGGGTATGGCTACACCTTC. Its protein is CAISMDRGRGYGYTF.

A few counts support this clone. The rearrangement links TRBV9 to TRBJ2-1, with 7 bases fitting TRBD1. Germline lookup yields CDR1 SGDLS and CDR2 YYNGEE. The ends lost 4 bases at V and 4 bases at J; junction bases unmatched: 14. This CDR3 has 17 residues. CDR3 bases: TGTGCCAGCAGCCCCAGGATCGAGGGGGCCCTATACAATGAGCAGTTCTTC. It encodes CASSPRIEGALYNEQFF.

The CDR3 loop is CASSQWFSSYEQYF. CDR3 coding DNA: TGTGCCAGCAGCCAATGGTTTTCGAGCTACGAGCAGTACTTC. V and J are TRBV3-1 (or the pseudogene TRBV3-2) and TRBJ2-7; D not resolved. V lost 2 bases to trimming and J lost 3 bases, with 11 bases between them. Germline V gene data show CDR1 as LGHDT and CDR2 as YNNKEL (reference sequence). The CDR3 length is 14 residues.

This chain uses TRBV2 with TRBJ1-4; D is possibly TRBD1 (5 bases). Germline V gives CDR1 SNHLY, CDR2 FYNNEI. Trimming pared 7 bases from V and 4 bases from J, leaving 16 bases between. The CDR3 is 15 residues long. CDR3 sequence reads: CASNVRPGGNEKLFF. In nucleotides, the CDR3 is TGTGCCAGCAACGTGAGGCCCGGGGGTAATGAAAAACTGTTTTTT.

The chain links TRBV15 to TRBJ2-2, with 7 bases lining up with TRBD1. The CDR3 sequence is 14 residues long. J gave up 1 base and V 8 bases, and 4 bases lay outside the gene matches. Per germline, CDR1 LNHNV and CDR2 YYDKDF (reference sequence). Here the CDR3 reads CATSRTGNTGELFF. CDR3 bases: TGTGCCACCTCCCGGACAGGGAACACCGGGGAGCTGTTTTTT.

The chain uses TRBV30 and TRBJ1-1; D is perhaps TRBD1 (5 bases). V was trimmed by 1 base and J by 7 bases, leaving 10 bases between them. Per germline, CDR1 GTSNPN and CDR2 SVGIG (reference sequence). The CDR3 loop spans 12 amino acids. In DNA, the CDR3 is TGTGCCTGGAGTGAAAGACAGCGTGAAGCTTTCTTT. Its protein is CAWSERQREAFF.

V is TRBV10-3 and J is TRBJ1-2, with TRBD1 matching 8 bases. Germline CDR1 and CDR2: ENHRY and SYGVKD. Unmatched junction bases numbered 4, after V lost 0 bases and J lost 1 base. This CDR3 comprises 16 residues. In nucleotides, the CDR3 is TGTGCCATCAGTGAGTCGGGACAGGACGTTAACTATGGCTACACCTTC. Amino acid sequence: CAISESGQDVNYGYTF.

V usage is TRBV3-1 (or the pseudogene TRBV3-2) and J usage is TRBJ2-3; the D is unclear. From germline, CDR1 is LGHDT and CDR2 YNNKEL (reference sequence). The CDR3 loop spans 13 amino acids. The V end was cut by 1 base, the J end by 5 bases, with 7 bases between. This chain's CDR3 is CASSQGRGDTQYF. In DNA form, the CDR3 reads TGTGCCAGCAGCCAAGGTCGCGGAGATACGCAGTATTTT.

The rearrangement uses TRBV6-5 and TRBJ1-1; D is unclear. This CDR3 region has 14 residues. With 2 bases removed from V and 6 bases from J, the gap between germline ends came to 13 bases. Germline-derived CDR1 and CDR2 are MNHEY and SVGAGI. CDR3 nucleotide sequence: TGTGCCAGCAGTTACCGGAGGGAGGTCTCTGAAGCTTTCTTT. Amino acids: CASSYRREVSEAFF.